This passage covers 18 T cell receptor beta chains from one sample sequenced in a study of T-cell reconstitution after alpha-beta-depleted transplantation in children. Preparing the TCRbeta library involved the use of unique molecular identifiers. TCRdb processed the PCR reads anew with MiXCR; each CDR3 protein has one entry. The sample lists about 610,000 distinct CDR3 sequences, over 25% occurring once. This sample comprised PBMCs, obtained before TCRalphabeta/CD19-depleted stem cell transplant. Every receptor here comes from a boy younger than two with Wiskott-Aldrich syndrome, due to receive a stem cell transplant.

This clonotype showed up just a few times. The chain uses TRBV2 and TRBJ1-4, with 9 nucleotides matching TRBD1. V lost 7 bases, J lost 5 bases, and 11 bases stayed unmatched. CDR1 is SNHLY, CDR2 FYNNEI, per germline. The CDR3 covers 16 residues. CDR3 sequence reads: CASKTDRGDRNEKLFF. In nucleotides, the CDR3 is TGTGCCAGCAAGACGGACAGGGGCGATAGGAATGAAAAACTGTTTTTT. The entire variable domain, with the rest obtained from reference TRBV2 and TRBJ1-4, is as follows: EPEVTQTPSHQVTQMGQEVILRCVPISNHLYFYWYRQILGQKVEFLVSFYNNEISEKSEIFDDQFSVERPDGSNFTLKIRSTKLEDSAMYFCASKTDRGDRNEKLFFGSGTQLSVL.

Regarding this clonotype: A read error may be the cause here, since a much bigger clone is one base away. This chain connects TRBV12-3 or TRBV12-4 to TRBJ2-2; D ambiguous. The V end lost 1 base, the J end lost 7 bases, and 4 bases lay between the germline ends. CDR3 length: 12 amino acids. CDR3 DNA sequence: TGTGCCAGCAGTTTAGGTCGCGGGGAGCTGTTTTTT. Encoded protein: CASSLGRGELFF.

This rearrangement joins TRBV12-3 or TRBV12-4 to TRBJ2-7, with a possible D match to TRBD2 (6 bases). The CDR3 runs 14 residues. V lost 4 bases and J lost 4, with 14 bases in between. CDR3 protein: CASSWGSGNYEQYF. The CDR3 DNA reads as TGTGCCAGCAGTTGGGGTAGCGGTAATTACGAGCAGTACTTC.

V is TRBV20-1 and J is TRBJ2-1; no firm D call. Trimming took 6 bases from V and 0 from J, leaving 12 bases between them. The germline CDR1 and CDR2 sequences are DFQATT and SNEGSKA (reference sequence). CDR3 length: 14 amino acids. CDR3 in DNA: TGCAGTGCGAAAGGACCAAGCTCCTACAATGAGCAGTTCTTC. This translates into CSAKGPSSYNEQFF.

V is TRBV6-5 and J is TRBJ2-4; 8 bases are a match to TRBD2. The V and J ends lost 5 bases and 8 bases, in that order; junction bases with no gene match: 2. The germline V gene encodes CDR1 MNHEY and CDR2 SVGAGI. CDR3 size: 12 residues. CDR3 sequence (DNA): TGTGCCAGCAGTGCCGGGGGGGACATTCAGTACTTC. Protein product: CASSAGGDIQYF.

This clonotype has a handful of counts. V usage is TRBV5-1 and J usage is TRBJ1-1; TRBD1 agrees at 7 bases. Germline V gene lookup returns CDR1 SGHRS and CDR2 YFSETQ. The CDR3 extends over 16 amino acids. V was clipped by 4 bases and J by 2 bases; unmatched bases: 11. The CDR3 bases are TGCGCCAGCAGCGACAGGGCAATGGGGATAAACACTGAAGCTTTCTTT. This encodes CASSDRAMGINTEAFF.

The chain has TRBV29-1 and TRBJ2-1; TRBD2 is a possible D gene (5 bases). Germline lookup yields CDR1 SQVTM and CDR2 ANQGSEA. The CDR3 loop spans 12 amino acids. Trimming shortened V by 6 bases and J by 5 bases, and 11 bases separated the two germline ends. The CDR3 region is CSVGDGDNEQFF. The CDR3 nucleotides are TGCAGCGTCGGGGATGGGGACAATGAGCAGTTCTTC.

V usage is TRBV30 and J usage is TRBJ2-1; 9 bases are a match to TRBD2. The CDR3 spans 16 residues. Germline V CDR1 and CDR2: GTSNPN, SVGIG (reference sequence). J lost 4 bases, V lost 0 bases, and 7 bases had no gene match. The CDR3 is CAWSVVISGRYNEQFF. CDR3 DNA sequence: TGTGCCTGGAGTGTGGTTATTAGCGGGAGATACAATGAGCAGTTCTTC.

CDR3 residues: CSVGQGNSYEQYF. CDR3 sequence (DNA): TGCAGCGTAGGACAGGGGAACTCCTACGAGCAGTACTTC. The chain combines TRBV29-1 with TRBJ2-7; TRBD1 matches 9 bases. Germline loops: CDR1 SQVTM, CDR2 ANQGSEA. This CDR3 region has 13 residues. J gave up 0 bases and V 6 bases, and 3 bases lay outside the gene matches.

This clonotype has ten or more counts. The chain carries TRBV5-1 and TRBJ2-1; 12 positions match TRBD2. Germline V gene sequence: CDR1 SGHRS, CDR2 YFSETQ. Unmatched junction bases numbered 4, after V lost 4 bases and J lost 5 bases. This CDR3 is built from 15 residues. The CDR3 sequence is CASSPGLAGNNEQFF. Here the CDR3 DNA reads TGCGCCAGCAGCCCGGGACTAGCGGGTAACAATGAGCAGTTCTTC.

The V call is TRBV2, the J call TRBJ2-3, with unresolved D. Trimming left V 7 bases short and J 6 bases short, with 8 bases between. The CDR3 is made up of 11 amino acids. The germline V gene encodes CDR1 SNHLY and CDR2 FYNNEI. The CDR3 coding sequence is TGTGCCAGCACAGGAGCGGATACGCAGTATTTT. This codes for CASTGADTQYF.

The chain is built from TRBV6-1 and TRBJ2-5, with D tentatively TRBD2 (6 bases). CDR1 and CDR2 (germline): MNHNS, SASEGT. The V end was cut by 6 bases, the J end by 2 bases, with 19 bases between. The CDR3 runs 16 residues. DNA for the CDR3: TGTGCCAGCAGCCCTTGGAGGGGCGGTGATCAAGAGACCCAGTACTTC. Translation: CASSPWRGGDQETQYF.

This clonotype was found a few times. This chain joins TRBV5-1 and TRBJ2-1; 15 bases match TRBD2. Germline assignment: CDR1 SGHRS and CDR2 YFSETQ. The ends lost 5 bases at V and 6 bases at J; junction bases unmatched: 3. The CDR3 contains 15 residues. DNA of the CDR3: TGCGCCAGCAGGTCGGGACTAGCGGGAGGCAATGAGCAGTTCTTC. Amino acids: CASRSGLAGGNEQFF. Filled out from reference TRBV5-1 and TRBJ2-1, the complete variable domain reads KAGVTQTPRYLIKTRGQQVTLSCSPISGHRSVSWYQQTPGQGLQFLFEYFSETQRNKGNFPGRFSGRQFSNSRSEMNVSTLELGDSALYLCASRSGLAGGNEQFFGPGTRLTVL.

The CDR3 DNA is TGCGCCAGCAGCTTGGCCAGGACAGGGGTGCCCCTCTCCTACGAGCAGTACTTC. This gives the protein CASSLARTGVPLSYEQYF. The chain couples TRBV5-1 to TRBJ2-7; 9 bases agree with TRBD1. This CDR3 comprises 18 residues. Per the germline V gene, CDR1 is SGHRS and CDR2 is YFSETQ. The J segment lost 0 bases and the V segment lost 0 bases, leaving 10 bases of the junction unmatched.

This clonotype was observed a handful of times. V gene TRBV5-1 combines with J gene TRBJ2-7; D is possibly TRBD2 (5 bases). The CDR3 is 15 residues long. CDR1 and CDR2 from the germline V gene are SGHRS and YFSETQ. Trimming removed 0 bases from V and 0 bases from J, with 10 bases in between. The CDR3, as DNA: TGCGCCAGCAGCTTGGGCGGGTATCGCTCCTACGAGCAGTACTTC. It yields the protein CASSLGGYRSYEQYF.

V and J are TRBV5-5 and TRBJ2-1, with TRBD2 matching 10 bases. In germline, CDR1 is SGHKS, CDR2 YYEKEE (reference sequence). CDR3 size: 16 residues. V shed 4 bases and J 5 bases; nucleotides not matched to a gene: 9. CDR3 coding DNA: TGTGCCAGCAGCGGGGCGCTAGCGGGAGTAGACAATGAGCAGTTCTTC. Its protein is CASSGALAGVDNEQFF.

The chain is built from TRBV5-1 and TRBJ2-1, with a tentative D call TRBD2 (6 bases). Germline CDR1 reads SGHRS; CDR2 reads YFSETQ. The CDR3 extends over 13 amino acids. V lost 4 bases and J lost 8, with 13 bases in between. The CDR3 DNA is TGCGCCAGCAGCCTGCCGGGAGCCTATGAGCAGTTCTTC. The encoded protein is CASSLPGAYEQFF.

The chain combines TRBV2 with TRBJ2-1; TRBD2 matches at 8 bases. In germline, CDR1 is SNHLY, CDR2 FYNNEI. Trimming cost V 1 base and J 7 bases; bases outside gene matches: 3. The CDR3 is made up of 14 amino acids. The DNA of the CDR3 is TGTGCCAGCAGTGAAGAGCGGGAGAGGAATGAGCAGTTCTTC. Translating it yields CASSEERERNEQFF.